These T cell receptor beta chains were read from a single sample in a study of breast tumors, draining lymph nodes, adjacent tissues. TCRdb redid the calling of the multiplex PCR reads with MiXCR, one entry per CDR3 protein. The sample consists of 180,000 or so distinct CDR3 sequences, approximately 33% of them appearing once. The sequenced material came from axillary lymph node tissue. The receptors come from a female donor with breast cancer. Some clones in this sample may be carry-over from other donors' samples. Both conserved end residues are part of each CDR3. A D gene is named only where the DNA matches it firmly. Not all rows give a size; the values are once, few, many and, for expanded clones, a class.

TRBJ2-7 | . | many | TRBV11-2 | TGTGCCAGCAGCTTAGGGACGAACGAGCAGTACTTC | CASSLGTNEQYF
TRBJ2-1 | . | . | TRBV5-1 | TGCGCCAGCGTCCTCCATGGTGGGCAGTCCTTC | CASVLHGGQSF
TRBJ1-2 | . | few | TRBV28 | TGTGCCAGCAGCGGGGGGGACCGATACTATGGCTACACCTTC | CASSGGDRYYGYTF
TRBJ2-1 | TRBD2 | many | TRBV19 | TGTGCCAGTAGTATAGGAGGAGGGACTAGCTCGCTTTCCTACAATGAGCAGTTCTTC | CASSIGGGTSSLSYNEQFF
TRBJ2-7 | TRBD2 | many | TRBV4-3 | TGCGCCAGCAGTCGCCTAGCGGAGAGCTCCTACGAGCAGTACTTC | CASSRLAESSYEQYF
TRBJ1-4 | TRBD1 | many | TRBV13 | TGTGCCAGCAGCCCGCCGGGACAGGGGCTTGAAAAACTGTTTTTT | CASSPPGQGLEKLFF
TRBJ2-5 | . | many | TRBV9 | TGTGCCAGCAGCGCCGGGACCCCGGGGGAGACCCAGTCCTTC | CASSAGTPGETQSF
TRBJ1-3 | . | many | TRBV20-1 | TGCAGTGCTAGTCCGGCAGGCACCTCTGGAAACACCATATATTTT | CSASPAGTSGNTIYF
TRBJ1-2 | . | many | TRBV27 | TGTGCCAGCAGTTCGGGGTCGTCTAACTATGGCTACACCTTC | CASSSGSSNYGYTF
TRBJ2-5 | TRBD2 | . | TRBV6-1 | TGTGCCAGCGGGGCCCGAGGGCTAGCGGGGGACTACCAAGAGACCCAGTACTTC | CASGARGLAGDYQETQYF
TRBJ2-7 | . | . | TRBV5-6 | TGTGCCAGCAGACCGACAGAAAATCCCTACGAGCAGTACTTC | CASRPTENPYEQYF
TRBJ2-1 | . | many | TRBV18 | TGTGCCAGCTCACCCCGATTTGGTAATGAGCAGTTCTTC | CASSPRFGNEQFF
TRBJ1-4 | . | many | TRBV27 | TGTGCCAGCAGTTTCGGGCAGTATAATGAAAAACTGTTTTTT | CASSFGQYNEKLFF
TRBJ2-2 | . | many | TRBV2 | TGTGCCAGCAGCTTTCAGGGTTCCGGGGAGCTGTTTTTT | CASSFQGSGELFF
TRBJ1-6 | . | . | TRBV20-1 | TGCAGTGCTAGAGCGACCAGTTCGCCCCTCCACTTT | CSARATSSPLHF
TRBJ1-4 | . | . | TRBV29-1 | TGCAGCGTGAAGGGGGAAAAAATTTTTTTT | CSVKGEKIFF
TRBJ1-2 | TRBD1 | many | TRBV12-3/TRBV12-4 | TGTGCCAGCAGTCTGTACCGGGACAGGGGCTATGGCTACACCTTC | CASSLYRDRGYGYTF
TRBJ2-2 | . | many | TRBV30 | TGTGCCTGGAGTGGCCAGGGCACCGGGGAGCTGTTTTTT | CAWSGQGTGELFF
TRBJ2-2 | . | many | TRBV5-8 | TGTGCCAGCAGCTTGGAGCACGGGACCGGGGAGCTGTTTTTT | CASSLEHGTGELFF
TRBJ1-5 | . | many | TRBV6-1 | TGTGCCAGCAGTGAACTTAGGGGCAATCAGCCCCAGCATTTT | CASSELRGNQPQHF
TRBJ1-4 | . | many | TRBV28 | TGTGCCAGCAGTTTAACTGGTGAAAATGAAAAACTGTTTTTT | CASSLTGENEKLFF
TRBJ2-7 | TRBD2 | many | TRBV4-1 | TGCGCCAGCAGCCAAGAACCCCCTAGCGGGGCCTACGAGCAGTACTTC | CASSQEPPSGAYEQYF
TRBJ1-5 | . | many | TRBV20-1 | TGCAGTGCTAGAGGCCCCGGAGCAGCCCCAGGGCCCCAGCATTTT | CSARGPGAAPGPQHF
TRBJ2-1 | . | many | TRBV7-9 | TGTGCCAGCAGAAGCTCCTACAATGAGCAGTTCTTC | CASRSSYNEQFF
TRBJ2-7 | . | . | TRBV19 | TGTGCCAGTACCATAGGGGGGGGACAGATCCCCTACGAGCAGTACTTC | CASTIGGGQIPYEQYF
TRBJ2-3 | TRBD1 | . | TRBV25-1 | TGTGCCAGCAGTGACAGGGGGCAAGTACATACGCAGTATTTT | CASSDRGQVHTQYF
TRBJ2-1 | TRBD2 | many | TRBV6-5 | TGTGCCAGCAGTCTAGCGGGAAATGCCTACAATGAGCAGTTCTTC | CASSLAGNAYNEQFF
TRBJ2-3 | . | many | TRBV14 | TGTGCCAGCAGCCATTACGGTGATACGCAGTATTTT | CASSHYGDTQYF
TRBJ1-6 | . | many | TRBV18 | TGTGCCAGCTCACCGGCGGCCAAGGGCGATTCACCCCTCCACTTT | CASSPAAKGDSPLHF
TRBJ2-3 | . | many | TRBV4-1 | TGCGCCAGCAGCCAAGATCGAGACAACACAGATACGCAGTATTTT | CASSQDRDNTDTQYF
TRBJ2-7 | TRBD2 | . | TRBV3-1 | TGTGCCAGCAGTAGACTAGCGGGTCTCCAAGACGAGCGGTACTTC | CASSRLAGLQDERYF
TRBJ2-5 | TRBD2 | . | TRBV2 | TGTGCCAGCAGTGTACTAGCGGGGGTCGAAGGGACCCAGTACTTC | CASSVLAGVEGTQYF
TRBJ2-7 | . | . | TRBV20-1 | TGCAGTGCCAATGCAGGGGCTTCCTCTAGGGAGCAGTACTTC | CSANAGASSREQYF
TRBJ1-3 | . | . | TRBV20-1 | TGTAGTGCTAGAGAGACTCTGGGGCCAGTGAGAAACACCATATATTTT | CSARETLGPVRNTIYF
TRBJ2-1 | . | many | TRBV7-9 | TGTGCCAGCAGGAGCGGGACAATACGGTACAATGAGCAGTTCTTC | CASRSGTIRYNEQFF
TRBJ2-7 | . | many | TRBV6-1 | TGTGCCAGCAGTACTCGCCCGACGTCCTACGAGCAGTACTTC | CASSTRPTSYEQYF
TRBJ2-3 | . | . | TRBV6-6 | TGTGCCAGCCATAACGCAGATACGCAGTATTTC | CASHNADTQYF
TRBJ1-3 | . | . | TRBV20-1 | TGCGGTGCTAGAGGCCCGAAGGACCAAGGAAACACCATATATTTT | CGARGPKDQGNTIYF
TRBJ2-7 | TRBD1 | . | TRBV24-1 | TGTGCCACCAGTGATCGGGACAGGGGGAAAAACGAGCAGTACTTC | CATSDRDRGKNEQYF
TRBJ2-1 | . | many | TRBV5-1 | TGCGCCAGCAGCGTTGACGGGCCCCCTCTCAGTGAGCAGTTCTTC | CASSVDGPPLSEQFF
TRBJ2-3 | . | many | TRBV15 | TGTGCCACCAGCAGGCCGGGAGTAGGGGCAGATACGCAGTATTTT | CATSRPGVGADTQYF
TRBJ2-7 | TRBD2 | . | TRBV14 | TGTGCCAGCAGGTCTTCCGGGACTAGCGGGAGGGCCTACGAGCAGTACTTC | CASRSSGTSGRAYEQYF
TRBJ2-7 | . | . | TRBV7-9 | TGTGCCAGCAGCTTTGACAGTTACTACGAGCAGTACTTC | CASSFDSYYEQYF